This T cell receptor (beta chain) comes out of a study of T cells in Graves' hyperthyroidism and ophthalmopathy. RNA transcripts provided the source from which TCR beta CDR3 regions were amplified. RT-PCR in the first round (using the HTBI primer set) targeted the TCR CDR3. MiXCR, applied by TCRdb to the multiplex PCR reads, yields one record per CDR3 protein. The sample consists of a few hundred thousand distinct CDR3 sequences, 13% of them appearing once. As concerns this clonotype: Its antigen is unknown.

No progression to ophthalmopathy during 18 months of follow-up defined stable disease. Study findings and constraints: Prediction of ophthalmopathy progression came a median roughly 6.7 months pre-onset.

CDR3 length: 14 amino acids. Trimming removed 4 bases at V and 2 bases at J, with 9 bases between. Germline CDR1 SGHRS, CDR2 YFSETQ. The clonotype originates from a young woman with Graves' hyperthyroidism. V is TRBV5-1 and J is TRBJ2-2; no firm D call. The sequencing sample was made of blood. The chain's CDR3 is CASSRPINTGELFF. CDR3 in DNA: TGCGCCAGCAGCCGACCAATAAACACCGGGGAGCTGTTTTTT.